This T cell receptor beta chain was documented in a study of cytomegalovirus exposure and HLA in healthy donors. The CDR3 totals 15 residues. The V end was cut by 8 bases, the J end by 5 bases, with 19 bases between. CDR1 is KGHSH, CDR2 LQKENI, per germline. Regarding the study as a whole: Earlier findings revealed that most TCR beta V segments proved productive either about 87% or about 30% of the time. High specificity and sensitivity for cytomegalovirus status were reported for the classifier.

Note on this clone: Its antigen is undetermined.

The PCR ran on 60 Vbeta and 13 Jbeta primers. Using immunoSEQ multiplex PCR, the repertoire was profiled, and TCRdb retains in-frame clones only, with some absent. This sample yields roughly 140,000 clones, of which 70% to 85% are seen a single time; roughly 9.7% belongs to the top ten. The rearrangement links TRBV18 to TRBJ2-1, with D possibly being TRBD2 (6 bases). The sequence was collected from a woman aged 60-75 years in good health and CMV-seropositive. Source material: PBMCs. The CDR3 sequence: CASRSPEGANNEQFF. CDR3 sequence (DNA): TGTGCCAGCCGCTCTCCGGAGGGCGCCAACAATGAGCAGTTCTTC.